Shown below are 16 T cell receptor beta chains from a single sample sequenced in a study of blood T cell repertoires in COVID-19. Using immunoSEQ multiplex PCR, the repertoire was profiled, and TCRdb retains in-frame clones only, with some absent. The sample lists some 110,000 clones, approximately 74% occurring once. The sample was peripheral blood. Receptor source: a man older than 75 with COVID-19, enrolled during active disease.

This chain uses TRBV28 with TRBJ1-1; no firm D call. V lost 5 bases, J lost 2 bases, and 12 bases lay in between. The germline gives CDR1 MDHEN, CDR2 SYDVKM. The length of the CDR3 is 14 residues. DNA of the CDR3: TGTGCCAGCAGTCTGGAGGGATTTAACACTGAAGCTTTCTTT. This sequence encodes CASSLEGFNTEAFF.

This sequence joins TRBV2 and TRBJ1-1, with 10 nucleotides matching TRBD1. The ends lost 5 bases at V and 3 bases at J; junction bases unmatched: 3. The CDR3 has 14 amino acids. Germline V gene sequence: CDR1 SNHLY, CDR2 FYNNEI. The CDR3: CASSTGQGDTEAFF. The DNA for the CDR3 is TGTGCCAGCAGTACCGGACAGGGGGACACTGAAGCTTTCTTT.

The chain couples TRBV5-1 to TRBJ2-3; tentative D call: TRBD2 (7 bases). Germline-derived CDR1 and CDR2 are SGHRS and YFSETQ. V was pared by 4 bases and J by 5 bases, with 11 bases between. This CDR3 is built from 13 residues. The CDR3 sequence is CASSGGAVDTQYF. In nucleotides, the CDR3 is TGCGCCAGCAGCGGGGGGGCGGTAGATACGCAGTATTTT.

The V gene is TRBV13, the J gene TRBJ1-1, with 7 positions matching TRBD1. CDR3 length equals 14 residues. V shed 5 bases, J shed 4 bases, and the junction held 7 bases outside the gene matches. From germline, CDR1 is PRHDT and CDR2 FYEKMQ (reference sequence). CDR3: CASSIDRDGTEAFF. CDR3 nucleotide sequence: TGTGCCAGCAGCATTGACAGGGACGGCACTGAAGCTTTCTTT.

The V call is TRBV9, the J call TRBJ2-6; the D gene is possibly TRBD2 (7 bases). V lost 4 bases and J 4 bases, leaving 15 bases between the germline ends. Germline CDR1 and CDR2: SGDLS and YYNGEE. CDR3 length equals 16 residues. The CDR3 protein is CASSLFGGAGANVLTF. In DNA form, the CDR3 reads TGTGCCAGCAGCCTGTTTGGGGGGGCAGGGGCCAACGTCCTGACTTTC. The full variable domain, in which reference TRBV9 and TRBJ2-6 provide the parts outside the CDR3, is DSGVTQTPKHLITATGQRVTLRCSPRSGDLSVYWYQQSLDQGLQFLIQYYNGEERAKGNILERFSAQQFPDLHSELNLSSLELGDSALYFCASSLFGGAGANVLTFGAGSRLTVL.

The J gene is TRBJ1-5, the V gene TRBV7-6; D is perhaps TRBD1 (5 bases). The CDR3 consists of 15 residues. Germline assignment: CDR1 SGHVS and CDR2 FNYEAQ. The germline V and J ends were trimmed by 4 bases and 6 bases, with 16 bases remaining between them. CDR3 sequence reads: CASSSLQGMGQPQHF. CDR3 coding DNA: TGTGCCAGCAGCTCACTGCAGGGAATGGGTCAGCCCCAGCATTTT. The full variable domain, with the rest looked up from reference TRBV7-6 and TRBJ1-5, is GAGVSQSPRYKVTKRGQDVALRCDPISGHVSLYWYRQALGQGPEFLTYFNYEAQQDKSGLPNDRFSAERPEGSISTLTIQRTEQRDSAMYRCASSSLQGMGQPQHFGDGTRLSIL.

This chain uses TRBV30 with TRBJ2-3; 7 bases match TRBD1. The CDR3 totals 13 residues. Looked up from germline, CDR1 is GTSNPN and CDR2 is SVGIG (reference sequence). Germline trimming cut 1 base from V and 3 bases from J; bases unmatched to any gene: 1. DNA for the CDR3: TGTGCCTGGAGTGACAGGGGAACAGATACGCAGTATTTT. Encoded protein: CAWSDRGTDTQYF.

The chain carries TRBV15 and TRBJ1-2; 9 positions agree with TRBD1. V shed 5 bases, J shed 2 bases, and the junction held 6 bases outside the gene matches. The germline V gene has CDR1 LNHNV and CDR2 YYDKDF (reference sequence). The CDR3 runs to 15 residues. The CDR3: CATSGSGTGNYGYTF. The DNA of the CDR3 is TGTGCCACCAGCGGTTCCGGGACAGGGAACTATGGCTACACCTTC. The entire variable domain, with the rest obtained from reference TRBV15 and TRBJ1-2, is as follows: DAMVIQNPRYQVTQFGKPVTLSCSQTLNHNVMYWYQQKSSQAPKLLFHYYDKDFNNEADTPDNFQSRRPNTSFCFLDIRSPGLGDTAMYLCATSGSGTGNYGYTFGSGTRLTVV.

The chain carries TRBV28 and TRBJ2-4, with 11 bases matching TRBD2. V dropped 2 bases and J dropped 1; count of bases not matched to a gene: 4. This CDR3 is 17 amino acids long. From germline, CDR1 is MDHEN and CDR2 SYDVKM. The CDR3 loop is CASSLQASGRAKNIQYF. The CDR3 DNA reads TGTGCCAGCAGTTTACAGGCTAGCGGGAGGGCCAAAAACATTCAGTACTTC. Supplemented by reference TRBV28 and TRBJ2-4, the full variable domain reads DVKVTQSSRYLVKRTGEKVFLECVQDMDHENMFWYRQDPGLGLRLIYFSYDVKMKEKGDIPEGYSVSREKKERFSLILESASTNQTSMYLCASSLQASGRAKNIQYFGAGTRLSVL.

The chain joins TRBV2 to TRBJ2-1; 14 positions match TRBD2. With V trimmed by 7 bases and J by 6 bases, 11 bases remained unmatched. Per germline, CDR1 SNHLY and CDR2 FYNNEI. The CDR3 totals 17 residues. The CDR3 DNA reads as TGTGCCAGCACTACGGGACTAGCGGGAGTAATATTCAATGAGCAGTTCTTC. This codes for CASTTGLAGVIFNEQFF.

This chain joins TRBV27 and TRBJ1-2, with 10 bases lining up with TRBD1. J gave up 2 bases and V 2 bases, and 5 bases lay outside the gene matches. Germline V lookup: CDR1 MNHEY, CDR2 SMNVEV (reference sequence). The CDR3 runs to 16 residues. CDR3 sequence reads: CASSLRQGATNYGYTF. The CDR3 DNA is TGTGCCAGCAGTTTACGACAGGGGGCGACCAACTATGGCTACACCTTC.

The chain's CDR3 is CASSSDGTSTDTQYF. The DNA for the CDR3 is TGTGCCAGCAGCTCCGATGGGACTAGCACAGATACGCAGTATTTT. The chain couples TRBV7-3 to TRBJ2-3; a possible D gene is TRBD2 (6 bases). The CDR3 contains 15 residues. Trimming cost V 4 bases and J 0 bases, with 11 bases left between them. From germline, CDR1 is SGHTA and CDR2 FQGTGA.

The chain uses TRBV6-5 and TRBJ2-1, with 7 bases aligning to TRBD2. With V trimmed by 9 bases and J by 4 bases, 9 bases remained unmatched. CDR3 length equals 14 residues. Per the germline V gene, CDR1 is MNHEY and CDR2 is SVGAGI. CDR3 residues: CASTLAGDYNEQFF. Here the CDR3 DNA reads TGTGCCAGTACGTTAGCGGGCGATTACAATGAGCAGTTCTTC.

This chain uses TRBV9 with TRBJ1-4, with no clear D. The CDR3 consists of 15 residues. Trimming took 0 bases from V and 0 from J, leaving 6 bases between them. CDR1 and CDR2 (germline): SGDLS, YYNGEE. The CDR3 is CASSVEPTTNEKLFF. For the CDR3, the DNA is TGTGCCAGCAGCGTAGAGCCTACAACTAATGAAAAACTGTTTTTT. Looking up the rest from reference TRBV9 and TRBJ1-4 gives the full variable domain: DSGVTQTPKHLITATGQRVTLRCSPRSGDLSVYWYQQSLDQGLQFLIQYYNGEERAKGNILERFSAQQFPDLHSELNLSSLELGDSALYFCASSVEPTTNEKLFFGSGTQLSVL.

V usage is TRBV20-1 and J usage is TRBJ2-2; TRBD2 is a possible D gene (5 bases). The germline CDR1 and CDR2 sequences are DFQATT and SNEGSKA (reference sequence). The V and J ends lost 3 bases and 5 bases respectively, with 10 bases between them. This CDR3 spans 13 amino acids. The DNA for the CDR3 is TGCAGTGCTAGTTTATGGGAGACCGGGGAGCTGTTTTTT. As protein: CSASLWETGELFF.

This chain joins TRBV18 and TRBJ2-3; D is perhaps TRBD2 (6 bases). This CDR3 region has 16 residues. Germline V CDR1 and CDR2: KGHSH, LQKENI. The ends were cut back, 0 bases at V and 1 base at J, with 11 bases in the middle. The CDR3 bases are TGTGCCAGCTCACCACCGACGATAGCGGGCACAGATACGCAGTATTTT. Amino acid sequence: CASSPPTIAGTDTQYF.